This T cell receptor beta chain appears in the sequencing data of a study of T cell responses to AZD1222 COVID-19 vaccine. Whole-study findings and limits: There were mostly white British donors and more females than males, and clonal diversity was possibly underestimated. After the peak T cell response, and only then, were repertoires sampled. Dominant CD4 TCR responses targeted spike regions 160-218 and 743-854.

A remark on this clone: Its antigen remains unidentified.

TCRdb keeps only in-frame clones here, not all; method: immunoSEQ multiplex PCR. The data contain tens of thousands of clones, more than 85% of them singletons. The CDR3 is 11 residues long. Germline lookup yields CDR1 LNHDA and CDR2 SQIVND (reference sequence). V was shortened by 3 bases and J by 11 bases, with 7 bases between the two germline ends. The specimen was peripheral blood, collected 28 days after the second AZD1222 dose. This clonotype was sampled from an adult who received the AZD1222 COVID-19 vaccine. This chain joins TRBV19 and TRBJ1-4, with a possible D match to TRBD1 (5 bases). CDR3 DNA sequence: TGTGCCAGTAGTATTGGGGGGAAACTGTTTTTT. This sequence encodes CASSIGGKLFF.